This is a list of T cell receptor beta chains from one sample in a study of blood T cell repertoires in COVID-19. This table comes from immunoSEQ multiplex PCR, and its TCRdb copy is limited to in-frame clones, with some not included. The sample holds some 110,000 clones, approximately 85% seen once. Sequencing was carried out using peripheral blood. Every receptor here comes from a human donor in a cohort sampled during active COVID-19. CDR3s include the opening cysteine and the closing phenylalanine or tryptophan. Clone size is not always given. Where it is, it says once, few, many or a class for expanded clones.

clone size,V gene,J gene,CDR3 protein
NA,TRBV28,TRBJ2-2,CASSLAGLPTGELFF
NA,TRBV2,TRBJ2-7,CASSVDRGSYEQYF
NA,TRBV12-3/TRBV12-4,TRBJ1-4,CASSRRGNEKLFF
NA,TRBV18,TRBJ2-5,CASSFAPQGTQETQYF
NA,TRBV27,TRBJ2-7,CASHRTGANYEQYF
NA,TRBV5-4,TRBJ2-7,CASSSRTLAYEQYF
NA,TRBV5-1,TRBJ2-3,CASSLPGLAGSDTQYF
NA,TRBV12-1,TRBJ1-1,CASSFRVLSNTEAFF
NA,TRBV5-1,TRBJ1-2,CASSLEGRVMGGYTF
NA,TRBV10-3,TRBJ2-1,CAIGLIENEQFF
NA,TRBV5-1,TRBJ2-3,CASSAGRHNTQYF
NA,TRBV5-1,TRBJ1-4,CASSLGYRGPNEKLFF
NA,TRBV25-1,TRBJ2-7,CASSPPWTDRYEQYF
NA,TRBV4-1,TRBJ2-3,CASRLAGYTDTQYF
NA,TRBV19,TRBJ1-2,CASSIAGIYGYTF
NA,TRBV11-2,TRBJ2-3,CASSQGLGDTQYF
once,TRBV28,TRBJ2-3,CASSLYLGGGTQYF
NA,TRBV19,TRBJ2-7,CASSIPGQGAYEQYF
NA,TRBV7-2,TRBJ2-1,CASSLYWGSGSQNEQFF
NA,TRBV25-1,TRBJ2-1,CASSAQGLRTYNEQFF
NA,TRBV5-1,TRBJ2-2,CASSARIAGGHRSTGELFF
once,TRBV18,TRBJ1-1,CASSPDRGNTEAFF
NA,TRBV6-2/TRBV6-3,TRBJ1-2,CASSYLGQGRDGGYTF
NA,TRBV15,TRBJ2-7,CATSREGLAGGYEQYF
once,TRBV7-9,TRBJ2-1,CASSSNGLAGGPRVNEQFF
NA,TRBV2,TRBJ1-4,CASRTQDEKLFF
NA,TRBV20-1,TRBJ1-3,CSAVQGNTIYF
NA,TRBV28,TRBJ1-5,CASSLSGQPQHF
NA,TRBV30,TRBJ2-4,CAWSVSGGGNIQYF
NA,TRBV10-3,TRBJ2-7,CAIRGGDSYEQYF
NA,TRBV7-2,TRBJ2-1,CASSPPDRVSFF
NA,TRBV13,TRBJ2-2,CASSLTSGGNTGELFF
NA,TRBV7-2,TRBJ1-2,CASSSGQGMSHGYTF
NA,TRBV5-1,TRBJ1-5,CASSLAGYSNQPQHF
NA,TRBV6-2/TRBV6-3,TRBJ2-7,CASSTGTSGYRTPEQYF
few,TRBV19,TRBJ2-2,CASRRRETNAGELFF
NA,TRBV10-3,TRBJ1-1,CAISLQGNTEAFF
NA,TRBV6-5,TRBJ2-7,CASTRPGTSSYEQYF
NA,TRBV6-5,TRBJ1-1,CASSYSRTGDTEAFF
NA,TRBV12-3/TRBV12-4,TRBJ1-2,CASSGTEYGYTF
NA,TRBV3-1/TRBV3-2,TRBJ2-7,CASSRVGGSEQYF
NA,TRBV7-2,TRBJ2-7,CASSLGRNYEQYF
few,TRBV19,TRBJ1-5,CASRYSLNQPQHF
NA,TRBV7-6,TRBJ2-5,CASSSGLQETQYF
NA,TRBV6-5,TRBJ2-5,CASRLAGGGQETQYF
NA,TRBV5-6,TRBJ1-5,CASSLVHSNQPQHF
once,TRBV11-2,TRBJ1-2,CASRLGGGLGGYTF
NA,TRBV28,TRBJ1-3,CASSFRPFSGNTIYF
NA,TRBV5-1,TRBJ1-1,CASSGGTEAFF
NA,TRBV7-3,TRBJ2-1,CASSLNSGGTASGEQFF
many,TRBV9,TRBJ1-3,CASSSRQGASGNTIYF
NA,TRBV6-2/TRBV6-3,TRBJ2-1,CASSLRAHNEQFF
NA,TRBV5-6,TRBJ1-2,CASSPIGDYGYTF
NA,TRBV5-6,TRBJ2-7,CASSYAGVEYF
NA,TRBV28,TRBJ2-7,CASGGVGRTGSYEQYF
NA,TRBV5-8,TRBJ1-5,CASSLGQSGNQPQHF
NA,TRBV7-2,TRBJ1-2,CASSLLGQGDGYTF
NA,TRBV5-1,TRBJ2-1,CASGARNPYNEQFF
NA,TRBV28,TRBJ2-6,CASSFPPGQAGANVLTF